This T cell receptor (beta chain) was recovered during a study of human T cells and chemical hapten exposure (dated by TCRdb to about 2021). A note on the overall study: For sensitization, 2% DPC in acetone was applied to a roughly 2 cm by roughly 2 cm area of upper inner arm skin. Throughout the study period of roughly 24 weeks, patients also received therapeutic DPC doses to the scalp every week. Patch testing on the upper back used Finn chambers containing 0.01% DPC, with scoring done after 6 days according to International Contact Dermatitis Research Group standards. The mostly female patient cohort included alopecia areata with under or over 50% scalp involvement, alopecia totalis and alopecia universalis. The libraries were sequenced as a pool, and the TCR yield per sample differed mostly because of small variations in library volumes within the pool. The study tracked peripheral blood TCR repertoire changes in vivo during primary and secondary sensitization to the hapten diphenylcyclopropenone (DPC) in alopecia patients. Blood samples were taken from patients before sensitization (week 0) and at 2, 6 and about 24 weeks after DPC sensitization. Blood for TCR sequencing was provided by twenty-nine alopecia patients at one to four time points (pre-sensitization, 2, 6 and 24 weeks). For every blood RNA sample, sequencing covered both the TCR alpha and TCR beta chains. The study at large found these results: Because all patients had alopecia, a presumed autoimmune disease, the immune response of the patients might differ from that of healthy individuals. Significantly more large CDR3 similarity clusters were formed by expanded TCRs than by pre-sensitization or healthy control sets, consistent with antigen-driven responses. A positive correlation was found between the number of PT1 expanded TCRs and patch test score, with significance reached at thresholds 8, 16 and 32 but not 4. After repeated subsampling, the strength of the expansion versus patch-test correlation and the threshold at which it became significant changed. No change with DPC sensitization was found in the number of TCRs above 1 in 1000 frequency, and no evidence of global repertoire structure alterations was found.

Libraries came from RACE. Data came from a NextSeq 500. Library preparation attached unique molecular identifiers to individual cDNA molecules for quantitative, reproducible TCR counting. As for the original processing: The median number of TCRs per sample was roughly 100,000, ranging from 23,224 to 690,600. The Decombinator software suite was used to annotate the V, J and CDR3 of the TCR reads. For PS versus PT1 abundance plots, all samples were subsampled to the same number of TCRs (28,000). TCRs were defined as expanded if absent before sensitization and observed at least eight times at the 2-week time point. The public sequencing data were trimmed at Q25 with fastp and processed into clonotypes with MiXCR by TCRdb, which kept only in-frame beta chains. Rows are combined by CDR3 protein, so each entry shows the most common genes and DNA. Here the V and J calls rest on TCRdb's processing, not on the authors' analysis. The sample data list about 52,000 distinct CDR3 sequences, and approximately 11% of these were observed just once. 1.8% of the sample is held by the ten biggest clonotypes.

What this sample's time point label stands for: patch test 1, 2 weeks after DPC sensitization. The sample's treatment or condition label is to be understood as: therapeutic diphenylcyclopropenone sensitization with weekly scalp DPC. Total RNA was extracted from unfractionated whole blood collected in Tempus Blood RNA tubes. At every patch-test visit, the blood draw took place before the patch test was put on. Patients were considered eligible if aged 18 to 70, diagnosed with alopecia and deemed suitable for DPC therapy, and patients were excluded if pregnant. In its sample, this clonotype was seen many times. Its target antigen remains unknown. No per-base quality is available; no much larger clone lies one base away. As encoded in the germline V gene, CDR1 is MDHEN while CDR2 is SYDVKM. V sheds 2 bases and J sheds 1 base, leaving 11 bases between their ends. The CDR3 spans 16 residues, from the cysteine through the phenylalanine. Just the 48-base CDR3 DNA is kept, in frame starting at base 1.

The chain uses TRBV28 and TRBJ2-2; no D segment can be confidently identified. The clonotype originates from a woman aged 40-49 years with alopecia areata. Some clones in this sample may be carry-over from other donors' samples. The sequences come from whole blood, collected in connection with sensitization to the hapten diphenylcyclopropenone (DPC). The CDR3 here reads CASSLISGLNTGELFF. The nucleotides read TGTGCCAGCAGTTTAATATCCGGGCTGAACACCGGGGAGCTGTTTTTT.